The source of this T cell receptor beta chain is a study of control samples from healthy donors and cancer patients. Notes on this clone: One end of the junction does not line up with germline, which may come from a read error.

The germline gives CDR1 MNHEY, CDR2 SVGEGT. The CDR3 spans 15 residues. TCRdb's table, derived via immunoSEQ multiplex PCR, lists solely in-frame clones and lacks some. The data contain some 90,000 clones, roughly nine tenths of them singletons. The chain has TRBV6-2 or TRBV6-3 and TRBJ2-7; TRBD1 agrees at 8 bases. The source is a woman aged 55-75 years in good health. Sequencing input: blood. CDR3 DNA: TGTGCCAGCACTTACAGGGGGACCCACTCCTACGAGCAGTACTTC. Its translation is CASTYRGTHSYEQYF.